This TCR beta chain is drawn from a study of blood T cells in healthy people across ages. Across the whole study: About one barcoded beta molecule was captured per two T cells (by template switching).

CDR3 size: 14 residues. Trimming shortened V by 2 bases and J by 3 bases, and 11 bases separated the two germline ends. Germline CDR1 is MNHEY and CDR2 is SVGAGI. The table lists this clonotype with a count of one. The target antigen is unknown. Overall study results and limits: Per million T cells, the diversity of TCR beta decreased roughly linearly as age advanced.

Primers used in a second PCR of roughly 6 to 11 cycles were a sample-barcoded 5' primer and a J-beta primer mix. One entry per CDR3 protein results from TCRdb running MiXCR on the 5' RACE reads. In the table there are roughly 410,000 distinct CDR3 sequences, roughly half of which are singletons. Every donor contributed 8 to 10 milliliters of peripheral blood by blood draw. A minimum of 5 micrograms of total RNA was extracted per sample. The chain is built from TRBV6-5 and TRBJ2-7; D may be TRBD1 or TRBD2 (5 bases each). Specimen: blood. The clonotype comes from a man aged 60 to 69 in good health. DNA of the CDR3: TGTGCCAGCAGTTACGGGCAGGGAGACTACGAGCAGTACTTC. This translates into CASSYGQGDYEQYF.